Presented here are 20 T cell receptor beta chains from one specimen sequenced in a study of blood T cell repertoires in COVID-19. Sequencing was performed with immunoSEQ multiplex PCR; in TCRdb, only in-frame clones are kept and a portion is missing. The sample yields about 300,000 clones, around nine tenths seen once. Sequenced sample: PBMCs or T cells enriched from blood (not recorded which). These receptors all stem from a woman in her twenties or thirties who had recovered from COVID-19.

A few counts support this clone. The gene calls are TRBV6-5 and TRBJ2-2; D gene unclear. This CDR3 is 16 amino acids long. Trimming shortened V by 1 base and J by 2 bases, and 11 bases separated the two germline ends. Germline V gene lookup returns CDR1 MNHEY and CDR2 SVGAGI. CDR3 sequence: CASSYWAVPNTGELFF. The CDR3 nucleotides are TGTGCCAGCAGTTACTGGGCAGTCCCTAACACCGGGGAGCTGTTTTTT.

This chain connects TRBV18 to TRBJ1-1, with 9 bases identical to TRBD1. The CDR3 is 16 amino acids. Germline V CDR1 and CDR2: KGHSH, LQKENI. V shed 3 bases, J shed 4 bases, and the junction held 9 bases outside the gene matches. The CDR3 DNA is TGTGCCAGCTCACCTCAGACAGGGGGAGGTGGCACTGAAGCTTTCTTT. This encodes CASSPQTGGGGTEAFF.

The chain recombines TRBV7-6 with TRBJ2-3, with D possibly matching TRBD1 (6 bases). CDR1 is SGHVS, CDR2 FNYEAQ, per germline. The CDR3 has 15 residues. Between the trimmed V and J ends, which lost 1 base and 3 bases, there was a span of 11 bases. DNA of the CDR3: TGTGCCAGCAGCTTAGTGGGGGCACAAACAGATACGCAGTATTTT. Translating gives CASSLVGAQTDTQYF.

The chain is built from TRBV7-2 and TRBJ1-3, with D possibly TRBD1 on 6 matching bases. The V and J ends lost 0 bases and 4 bases respectively, with 10 bases between them. The germline V gene has CDR1 SGHTA and CDR2 FQGNSA. The CDR3 is made up of 15 amino acids. In DNA, the CDR3 is TGTGCCAGCAGCTTAGCGGGGGCGCGCGGAAACACCATATATTTT. This sequence encodes CASSLAGARGNTIYF. Looking up the rest from reference TRBV7-2 and TRBJ1-3 gives the full variable domain: GAGVSQSPSNKVTEKGKDVELRCDPISGHTALYWYRQSLGQGLEFLIYFQGNSAPDKSGLPSDRFSAERTGGSVSTLTIQRTQQEDSAVYLCASSLAGARGNTIYFGEGSWLTVV.

As DNA, the CDR3 is TGCGCCAGCAGCCCGGATCCACTAGCGGGAGTTGTAAATGAGCAGTTCTTC. This encodes CASSPDPLAGVVNEQFF. This sequence joins TRBV5-1 and TRBJ2-1; 11 bases line up with TRBD2. Losses at the gene ends were 4 bases for V and 7 bases for J; bases not matched to a gene: 13. Per the germline V gene, CDR1 is SGHRS and CDR2 is YFSETQ. The CDR3 spans 17 residues.

This chain connects TRBV7-2 to TRBJ1-5, with 8 bases aligning to TRBD1. This CDR3 region has 14 residues. Germline lookup yields CDR1 SGHTA and CDR2 FQGNSA. V was pared by 4 bases and J by 7 bases, with 6 bases of the junction left unmatched. The DNA of the CDR3 is TGTGCCAGCAGCTCTGGACAGGGTGGACAGCCCCAGCATTTT. Protein: CASSSGQGGQPQHF. The whole variable domain, remainder taken from reference TRBV7-2 and TRBJ1-5, is GAGVSQSPSNKVTEKGKDVELRCDPISGHTALYWYRQSLGQGLEFLIYFQGNSAPDKSGLPSDRFSAERTGGSVSTLTIQRTQQEDSAVYLCASSSGQGGQPQHFGDGTRLSIL.

This sequence joins TRBV4-1 and TRBJ2-5; 7 nucleotides agree with TRBD1. The CDR3 covers 14 residues. Looked up from germline, CDR1 is MGHRA and CDR2 is YSYEKL. After removal of 3 bases from V and 2 bases from J, the junction contained 3 bases not matched to a gene. CDR3 nucleotide sequence: TGCGCCAGCAGCCATGACAGGGATCAAGAGACCCAGTACTTC. Its translation: CASSHDRDQETQYF.

The V and J genes are TRBV19 and TRBJ1-2; D possibly corresponds to TRBD1 (5 bases). The CDR3 runs 13 residues. Germline V gene sequence: CDR1 LNHDA, CDR2 SQIVND (reference sequence). Trimming removed 5 bases at V and 7 bases at J, with 14 bases between. The CDR3 here is CASSPDGALGYTF. The DNA of the CDR3 is TGTGCCAGTAGTCCCGATGGGGCGCTTGGCTACACCTTC.

A single count supports this clone. The V call is TRBV5-6, the J call TRBJ2-3, with 7 positions matching TRBD2. J gave up 2 bases and V 4 bases, and 4 bases lay outside the gene matches. This CDR3 spans 14 amino acids. From germline, CDR1 is SGHDT and CDR2 YYEEEE. CDR3 nucleotide sequence: TGTGCCAGCAGCAAGGGACTACCCACAGATACGCAGTATTTT. It yields the protein CASSKGLPTDTQYF.

The chain recombines TRBV7-8 with TRBJ2-5; tentatively, D is TRBD2 (7 bases). Looked up from germline, CDR1 is SGHVS and CDR2 is FQNEAQ. This CDR3 contains 13 residues. V gave up 11 bases and J gave up 5 bases, with 18 bases separating them. The CDR3 nucleotides are TGTGCCGGGGGGGGGCCCCTCGTGGAGACCCAGTACTTC. Translated, it gives CAGGGPLVETQYF.

This clone appeared once. The rearrangement links TRBV5-1 to TRBJ2-2; D is unresolved. V dropped 0 bases and J dropped 6 bases, with 12 bases sitting between them. CDR3 length: 15 amino acids. Germline V gives CDR1 SGHRS, CDR2 YFSETQ. The CDR3 sequence: CASSLAAAAAGELFF. For the CDR3, the DNA is TGCGCCAGCAGCTTGGCCGCCGCGGCCGCCGGGGAGCTGTTTTTT.

This chain joins TRBV5-1 and TRBJ2-1; TRBD2 matches at 9 bases. V lost 0 bases and J lost 6; bases outside the gene matches: 7. This CDR3 is 16 amino acids long. CDR1 is SGHRS, CDR2 YFSETQ, per germline. The CDR3 loop is CASSLAGLAGSNEQFF. CDR3 DNA sequence: TGCGCCAGCAGCTTGGCCGGGCTAGCGGGAAGCAATGAGCAGTTCTTC.

V and J are TRBV5-4 and TRBJ2-5, with D possibly being TRBD2 (5 bases). V lost 4 bases and J lost 1, with 20 bases in between. The CDR3 covers 17 residues. Germline assignment: CDR1 SGHNT and CDR2 YYREEE (reference sequence). CDR3 nucleotide sequence: TGTGCCAGCAGCAAAGAGCCCTTAGCGCGGACCCAAGAGACCCAGTACTTC. Its translation: CASSKEPLARTQETQYF.

V usage is TRBV5-1 and J usage is TRBJ2-3; maybe TRBD1 (6 bases). The CDR3 is 15 amino acids. V was pared by 4 bases and J by 2 bases, with 14 bases between. CDR1 SGHRS and CDR2 YFSETQ come from the germline V gene. Here the CDR3 reads CASSPGTTPTDTQYF. The DNA for the CDR3 is TGCGCCAGCAGCCCCGGGACAACTCCCACAGATACGCAGTATTTT. Together with reference TRBV5-1 and TRBJ2-3, the CDR3 gives the full variable domain: KAGVTQTPRYLIKTRGQQVTLSCSPISGHRSVSWYQQTPGQGLQFLFEYFSETQRNKGNFPGRFSGRQFSNSRSEMNVSTLELGDSALYLCASSPGTTPTDTQYFGPGTRLTVL.

This rearrangement joins TRBV24-1 to TRBJ1-2; no definite D call. Germline values: CDR1 KGHDR, CDR2 SFDVKD. The germline V and J ends were trimmed by 4 bases and 2 bases, with 4 bases remaining between them. CDR3 length equals 12 residues. The CDR3 loop is CATSDGNYGYTF. The DNA of the CDR3 is TGTGCCACCAGTGACGGGAACTATGGCTACACCTTC.

This rearrangement joins TRBV7-9 to TRBJ1-4, with 12 bases that match TRBD1. Germline CDR1 SEHNR, CDR2 FQNEAQ (reference sequence). After removal of 0 bases from V and 7 bases from J, the junction contained 6 bases not matched to a gene. This CDR3 comprises 17 residues. In nucleotides, the CDR3 is TGTGCCAGCAGCTTAGCGAGGGACAGGGGGCAAGGTGAAAAACTGTTTTTT. It is translated as CASSLARDRGQGEKLFF.

The chain employs TRBV7-2 and TRBJ1-2; 9 bases match TRBD1. The CDR3 sequence is 14 residues long. V shed 5 bases, J shed 8 bases, and the junction held 9 bases outside the gene matches. Germline V gene lookup returns CDR1 SGHTA and CDR2 FQGNSA. The CDR3 sequence: CASSGQQGARGYTF. The CDR3, as DNA: TGTGCCAGCAGCGGCCAACAGGGGGCGCGGGGCTACACCTTC.

This sequence joins TRBV5-8 and TRBJ2-2; D perhaps matches TRBD2 (6 bases). The length of the CDR3 is 17 residues. The germline CDR1 and CDR2 sequences are SGHTS and YDEGEE. Trimming removed 7 bases at V and 4 bases at J, with 23 bases between. In DNA, the CDR3 is TGTGCCAGCCGTACTACGACTTTGCGGGGTAGCACCGGGGAGCTGTTTTTT. Protein: CASRTTTLRGSTGELFF.

V and J are TRBV7-2 and TRBJ1-1, with D maybe TRBD1 (6 bases). CDR1 SGHTA and CDR2 FQGNSA come from the germline V gene. V was shortened by 5 bases and J by 7 bases, with 17 bases between the two germline ends. CDR3 length equals 14 residues. CDR3 residues: CASSPKTGSGEAFF. The CDR3, as DNA: TGTGCCAGCAGCCCCAAAACAGGGTCGGGTGAAGCTTTCTTT.

The gene calls are TRBV6-5 and TRBJ2-5; 11 bases line up with TRBD2. The CDR3 totals 15 residues. V gave up 6 bases and J gave up 4 bases; unmatched junction bases: 7. Germline V lookup: CDR1 MNHEY, CDR2 SVGAGI. This CDR3 is CASRLAGAQIETQYF. CDR3 bases: TGTGCCAGCAGACTAGCGGGAGCCCAAATAGAGACCCAGTACTTC.